This T cell receptor (beta chain) was observed in a study of CD8 T cells in Susac syndrome. Random hexamers were used to reverse transcribe about 0.5 to 1 ug of RNA. One entry per CDR3 protein, called by TCRdb with MiXCR from the immunoSEQ multiplex PCR reads. The data show 230,000 or so distinct CDR3 sequences, roughly 96% seen once. The V end was cut by 1 base, the J end by 4 bases, with 7 bases between. Germline V gene lookup returns CDR1 SGHTA and CDR2 FQGTGA. The CDR3 sequence is 13 residues long. The specimen sequenced was CD4+ T cells from PBMCs. The chain combines TRBV7-3 with TRBJ1-1; D is unresolved. This TCR came from a human donor with multiple sclerosis. CDR3 loop: CASSLIGVTEAFF. DNA for the CDR3: TGTGCCAGCAGCTTAATCGGGGTCACTGAAGCTTTCTTT.